Presented here are 2 T cell receptor beta chains from one specimen sequenced in a study of shared clonotypes between healthy human individuals. The repertoire was sequenced with immunoSEQ multiplex PCR; TCRdb's copy has only in-frame clones and lacks some. This repertoire shows roughly 1,000,000 clones, approximately 80% found once; its top ten account for approximately 0.5%. The specimen sequenced was memory CD4+ T cells from PBMCs. Subset denoted: CD45RA-negative fraction. These receptors were collected from a man in his late teens or twenties in good health. Some clones in this sample may be carry-over from other donors' samples.

This chain uses TRBV27 with TRBJ2-3; D is ambiguous. The CDR3 has 16 residues. Trimming pared 1 base from V and 0 bases from J, leaving 11 bases between. In germline, CDR1 is MNHEY, CDR2 SMNVEV (reference sequence). The CDR3 loop reads CASSLYVPLSTDTQYF. CDR3 sequence (DNA): TGTGCCAGCAGTTTATACGTGCCGTTGAGCACAGATACGCAGTATTTT.

The chain joins TRBV2 to TRBJ2-1, with D possibly matching TRBD2 (6 bases). Trimming removed 4 bases from V and 7 bases from J, with 17 bases in between. The length of the CDR3 is 15 residues. The germline CDR1 and CDR2 sequences are SNHLY and FYNNEI. The CDR3 loop reads CASSVEGGTGNEQFF. CDR3 DNA: TGTGCCAGCAGTGTTGAGGGCGGGACGGGGAATGAGCAGTTCTTC.